This paragraph reports one TCR beta chain. Its specificity is not known. The study ran its PCR with 60 Vbeta and 13 Jbeta primers. Using immunoSEQ multiplex PCR, the repertoire was profiled, and TCRdb retains in-frame clones only, with some absent. Here the sample spans around 200,000 clones, over 60% being singletons. This specimen belongs to a study of cytomegalovirus exposure and HLA in healthy donors. Study-wide points: Being productive about 90% or about 30% of the time was typical of most TCR beta V segments in an earlier analysis. Later on, an analysis showed TCR association rates differing by HLA locus, with DRB1 the most and HLA-C the fewest.

CDR3 size: 13 residues. Germline V gene lookup returns CDR1 SGHVS and CDR2 FQNEAQ. Trimming pared 5 bases from V and 6 bases from J, leaving 11 bases between. The chain combines TRBV7-8 with TRBJ1-5; D is uncertain. This sequence was found in a man younger than 45 in good health and CMV-seropositive. The material sequenced was PBMCs. CDR3 DNA: TGTGCCAGCAGCCGATCAGAGGCTCAGCCCCAGCATTTT. Its translation is CASSRSEAQPQHF.